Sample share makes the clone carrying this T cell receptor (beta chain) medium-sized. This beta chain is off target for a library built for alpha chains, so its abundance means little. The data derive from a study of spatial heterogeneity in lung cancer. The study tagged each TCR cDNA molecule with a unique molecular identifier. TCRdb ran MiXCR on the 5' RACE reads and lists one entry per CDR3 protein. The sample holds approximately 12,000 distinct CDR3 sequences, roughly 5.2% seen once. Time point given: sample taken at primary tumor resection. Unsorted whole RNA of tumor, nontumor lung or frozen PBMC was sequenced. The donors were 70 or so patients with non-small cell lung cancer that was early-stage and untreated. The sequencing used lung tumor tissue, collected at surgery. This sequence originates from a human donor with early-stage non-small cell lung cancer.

CDR3 nucleotide sequence: TGTGCCAGCAGCTTCAGGGGTTCTGAAGCTTTCTTT. As protein: CASSFRGSEAFF. V gene TRBV7-2 combines with J gene TRBJ1-1, with D perhaps matching TRBD1 (6 bases). The CDR3 is 12 residues long. Trimming cost V 3 bases and J 6 bases, with 8 bases left between them. Germline assignment: CDR1 SGHTA and CDR2 FQGNSA.